The sample holds one count of the clone carrying this T cell receptor beta chain. Its antigen remains unknown. Within the sample, other DNA sequences also encode this same CDR3. This specimen comes from a study of Ad26.COV2.S vaccination and SARS-CoV-2 variants. At the level of the study: Once, or twice with 56 days between doses, Ad26.COV2.S was given intramuscularly.

Treatment in this sample: about 20 received Ad26.COV2.S at low or high dose, single or two shots; about 5 received placebo; per-sample allocation not given. Collection of samples fell on day 63 after the first vaccine or placebo injection. Adults aged 18-55 years in Boston included the donor. This CDR3 has 13 amino acids. Germline V gives CDR1 SGHRS, CDR2 YFSETQ. V was cut by 2 bases and J by 2 bases, with 7 bases left in between. Using immunoSEQ multiplex PCR, the repertoire was profiled, and TCRdb retains in-frame clones only, with some absent. The data contain fewer than 400,000 clones, 75% to 90% of them singletons. Study-level results: Post-vaccination breadth of spike-specific CD8+ and CD4+ T cell responses was reportedly substantial.

The sequence came from a person aged 18-65 years who received the Ad26.COV2.S COVID-19 vaccine or a placebo. The rearrangement uses TRBV5-1 and TRBJ2-5; D remains ambiguous. Sequencing used peripheral blood, obtained in a trial of Ad26.COV2.S vaccine versus placebo. CDR3 amino acids: CASSLRQQETQYF. DNA for the CDR3: TGCGCCAGCAGCTTACGGCAGCAAGAGACCCAGTACTTC. The full variable domain, its missing parts supplied by reference TRBV5-1 and TRBJ2-5, is KAGVTQTPRYLIKTRGQQVTLSCSPISGHRSVSWYQQTPGQGLQFLFEYFSETQRNKGNFPGRFSGRQFSNSRSEMNVSTLELGDSALYLCASSLRQQETQYFGPGTRLLVL.